A single T cell receptor beta chain is shown here with its context. This clonotype came up many times. Its antigen has not been determined. One base away there is no much larger clone; base qualities are not given. All donors were healthy Caucasians. Three pairs of female monozygotic twins, all aged roughly 18 to 29 years, were included in the twin cohort. Positive isolation kits from Invitrogen were used to isolate the CD4+ and CD8+ T cell populations. Library preparation was by 5' RACE. TCRdb lists the instrument as Illumina HiSeq 2000. Template switching added a universal primer binding site, and the final cDNA carried a unique molecular identifier that allowed TCR cDNA molecules to be counted accurately. Specific primers in the conserved constant-segment region were used to synthesize first-strand cDNA for the TCR alpha and beta chains. To control for contamination, each cDNA library was double barcoded with a SMART-Mk sample barcode plus Illumina barcodes. TruSeq adapter sequences and Illumina sample barcodes were added in two successive PCR steps. The Illumina HiSeq platform was used with custom primers to sequence TCR alpha and beta cDNA libraries. Turning to the authors' computational methods: MiGEC was used to process raw reads and extract unique molecular identifiers, and MiXCR was used to find CDR3 positions. For each individual, recombination models were inferred using an EM algorithm with the repgenHMM and IGoR tools. Shared clonotype analysis was performed with the tcR package in R, normalizing sharing by the product of cloneset sizes. To study raw recombination without the effects of thymic and clonal selection, out-of-frame nonproductive sequences were analyzed. TCRdb took the public reads, trimmed them with fastp at Q25, ran MiXCR for clone calling and kept in-frame beta chains. Rows merge per CDR3 protein into single entries with the most common DNA and genes. What appears here as the V and J calls and clone size reflects TCRdb's work, not the paper's. Across this sample there are 450,000 or so distinct CDR3 sequences, with 12% to 15% seen only once. About 0.53% of the sample goes to the ten largest clones.

This specimen belongs to a study of identical twins (dated by TCRdb to 2016 to 2017). With regard to the full study: To test whether fetal clonotypes persist, this study deep-sequenced TCR alpha and beta repertoires from monozygotic twins, from unrelated adults of various ages, and from cord blood. Replicate twin experiments were performed at different times using different library preparation protocols to rule out contamination.

The study at large found these results: A weaker excess of twin sharing was found in beta out-of-frame sequences because the signal-to-noise ratio was lowered by fewer shared sequences. Fewer insertions were carried by abundant cord blood beta clonotypes, a similar but weaker trend appeared in young adult naive repertoires, and no such trend appeared in memory repertoires. Conclusions relied on cross-sectional statistical analysis, since the same donors could not be followed over many years. Zero-insertion analyses could be partly confounded by invariant T cells such as MAIT and iNKT, though diverse VJ usage argued against such confounding for most clonotypes. Compared with coincidental sharing between unrelated individuals, out-of-frame TCR alpha sequences shared between twins had an excess of sequences with low generation probability. Recombination models systematically underestimated out-of-frame TCR alpha sharing in monozygotic twins but agreed with sharing between unrelated individuals.

The same specimen was also included in a second study, on yellow fever vaccine responses in identical twins. The second study's authors report: The authors reported that the T cell response to vaccination in identical twins appeared partly convergent and partly personalized. In identical twins, the study followed T cell clones that responded to the vaccine with precision.

The sequencing input was CD4+ T cells sorted from blood. This clonotype was obtained from a young woman in good health.

The DNA reads TGTGCCACCGAGACAGGGAAATATGGCTACACCTTC. It translates to CATETGKYGYTF. This chain is built from TRBV28 and TRBJ1-2; the junction holds 7 bases that match TRBD1. Sequences MDHEN (CDR1) and SYDVKM (CDR2) are obtained from the germline V gene. Unmatched junction bases come to 7, with V trimmed by 10 bases and J by 5 bases. From cysteine to phenylalanine, the CDR3 is 12 amino acids long. The sequence is cut down to CDR3 DNA, 36 bases in frame from base 1.